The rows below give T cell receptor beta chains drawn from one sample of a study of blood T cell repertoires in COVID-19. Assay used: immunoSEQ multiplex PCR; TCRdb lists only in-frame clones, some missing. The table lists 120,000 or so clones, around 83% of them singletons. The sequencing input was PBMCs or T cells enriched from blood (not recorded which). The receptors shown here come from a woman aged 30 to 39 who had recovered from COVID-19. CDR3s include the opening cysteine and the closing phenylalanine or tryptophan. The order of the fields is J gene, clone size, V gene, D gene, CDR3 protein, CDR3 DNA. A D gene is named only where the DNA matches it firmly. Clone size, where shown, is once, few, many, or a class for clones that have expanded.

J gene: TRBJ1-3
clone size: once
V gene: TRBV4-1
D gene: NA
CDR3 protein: CASSQDSDTRSGNTIYF
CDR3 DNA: TGCGCCAGCAGCCAAGATTCAGACACGCGCTCTGGAAACACCATATATTTT

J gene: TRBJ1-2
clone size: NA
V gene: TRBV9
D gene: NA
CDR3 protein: CASSLPDSLYGYTF
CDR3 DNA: TGTGCCAGCAGCCTTCCCGACAGTCTATATGGCTACACCTTC

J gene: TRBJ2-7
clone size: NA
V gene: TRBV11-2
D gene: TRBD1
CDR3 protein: CASSTNTGAYEQYF
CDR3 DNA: TGTGCCAGCAGCACAAACACAGGGGCCTACGAGCAGTACTTC

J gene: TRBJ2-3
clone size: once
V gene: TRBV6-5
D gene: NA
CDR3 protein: CASSQGEEADTQYF
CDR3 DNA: TGTGCCAGCAGCCAGGGTGAGGAAGCAGATACGCAGTATTTT

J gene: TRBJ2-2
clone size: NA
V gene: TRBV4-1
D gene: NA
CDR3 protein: CASSQGGTGYTGELFF
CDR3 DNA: TGCGCCAGCAGCCAAGGAGGCACAGGGTACACCGGGGAGCTGTTTTTT

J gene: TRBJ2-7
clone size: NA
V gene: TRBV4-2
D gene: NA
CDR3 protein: CASSQVSGQLSYEQYF
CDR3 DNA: TGTGCCAGCAGCCAAGTATCAGGCCAACTCTCCTACGAGCAGTACTTC

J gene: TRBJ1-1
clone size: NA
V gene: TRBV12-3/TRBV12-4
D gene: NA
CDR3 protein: CASSLQGNTEAFF
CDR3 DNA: TGTGCCAGCAGTTTACAGGGTAACACTGAAGCTTTCTTT

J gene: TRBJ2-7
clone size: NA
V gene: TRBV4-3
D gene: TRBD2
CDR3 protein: CASSPGLSPYEQYF
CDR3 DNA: TGCGCCAGCTCCCCGGGACTATCCCCCTACGAGCAGTACTTC

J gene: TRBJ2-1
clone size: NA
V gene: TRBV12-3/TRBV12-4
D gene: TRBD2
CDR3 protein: CASSWGGNGQFF
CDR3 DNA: TGTGCCAGCAGCTGGGGGGGTAACGGGCAGTTCTTC

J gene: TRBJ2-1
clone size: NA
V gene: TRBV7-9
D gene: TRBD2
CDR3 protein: CASSLTLAGANEQFF
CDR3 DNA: TGTGCCAGCAGCTTAACGCTAGCGGGAGCGAATGAGCAGTTCTTC

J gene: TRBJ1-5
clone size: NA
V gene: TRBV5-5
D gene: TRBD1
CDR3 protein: CASSWGQGRRVGNQPQHF
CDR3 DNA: TGTGCCAGCAGTTGGGGACAGGGGCGCAGAGTGGGCAATCAGCCCCAGCATTTT

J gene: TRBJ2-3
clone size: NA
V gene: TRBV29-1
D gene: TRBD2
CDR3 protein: CSVEAGRGDTQYF
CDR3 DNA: TGCAGCGTCGAAGCGGGAAGAGGGGATACGCAGTATTTT

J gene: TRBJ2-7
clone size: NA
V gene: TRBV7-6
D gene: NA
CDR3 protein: CASSLDTISYEQYF
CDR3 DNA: TGTGCCAGCAGCTTAGACACAATCTCCTACGAGCAGTACTTC

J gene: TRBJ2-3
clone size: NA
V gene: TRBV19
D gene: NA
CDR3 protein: CASSLRTGMGTDTQYF
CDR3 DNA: TGTGCCAGTAGTCTACGGACGGGGATGGGGACAGATACGCAGTATTTT

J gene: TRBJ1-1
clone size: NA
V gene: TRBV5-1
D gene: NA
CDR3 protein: CASSLVVNTEAFF
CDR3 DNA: TGCGCCAGCAGCTTGGTCGTGAACACTGAAGCTTTCTTT

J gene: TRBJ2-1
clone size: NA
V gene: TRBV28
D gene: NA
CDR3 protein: CASSHPTRLENEQFF
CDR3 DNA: TGTGCCAGCTCCCACCCCACCCGTCTAGAGAATGAGCAGTTCTTC

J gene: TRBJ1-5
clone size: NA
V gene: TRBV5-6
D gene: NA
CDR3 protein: CASSFAGVGQPQHF
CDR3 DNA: TGTGCCAGCAGCTTCGCAGGGGTGGGTCAGCCCCAGCATTTT

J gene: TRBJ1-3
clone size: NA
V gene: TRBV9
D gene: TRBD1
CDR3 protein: CASSVSTGLSGNTIYF
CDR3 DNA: TGTGCCAGCAGCGTATCGACAGGGCTCTCTGGAAACACCATATATTTT

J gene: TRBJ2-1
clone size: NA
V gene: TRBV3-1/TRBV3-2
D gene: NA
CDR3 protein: CASSPGQVLAGVPNEQFF
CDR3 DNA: TGTGCCAGCAGCCCGGGACAGGTGTTAGCGGGGGTCCCCAATGAGCAGTTCTTC

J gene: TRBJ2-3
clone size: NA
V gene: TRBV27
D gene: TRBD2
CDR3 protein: CASSLLAGGDTQYF
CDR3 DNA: TGTGCCAGCAGCCTGCTAGCGGGGGGGGATACGCAGTATTTT

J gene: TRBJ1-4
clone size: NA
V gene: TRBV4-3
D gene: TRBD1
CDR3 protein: CASSQDRAGQVNEKLFF
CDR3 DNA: TGCGCCAGCAGCCAAGATAGGGCAGGACAGGTTAATGAAAAACTGTTTTTT

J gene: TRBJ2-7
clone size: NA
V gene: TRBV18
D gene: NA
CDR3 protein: CASSPFQQGSYEQYF
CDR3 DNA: TGTGCCAGCTCACCATTCCAACAGGGATCCTACGAGCAGTACTTC